These 28 T cell receptor beta chains share one sample of origin, sequenced in a study of T-cell reconstitution after alpha-beta-depleted transplantation in children. This sample's TCRbeta library carried unique molecular identifier barcodes. One entry per CDR3 protein, called by TCRdb with MiXCR from the PCR reads. The table lists roughly 100,000 distinct CDR3 sequences, around 5.9% of them singletons. Sequenced material: PBMCs, mostly from graft donor cells, taken 60 days after TCRalphabeta/CD19-depleted stem cell transplant. The receptor source for this set is a female patient aged 2-9 years who had a stem cell transplant for Fanconi anemia, so the T cells may come from the graft donor.

This clonotype was counted a few times. CDR3: CASSPRSASGGATDTQYF. CDR3 DNA sequence: TGTGCCAGCAGCCCACGGTCCGCTAGCGGGGGGGCCACAGATACGCAGTATTTT. The chain has TRBV11-1 and TRBJ2-3; 12 bases agree with TRBD2. From germline, CDR1 is SGHAT and CDR2 FQDESV (reference sequence). V lost 5 bases to trimming and J lost 2 bases; unmatched junction nucleotides: 11. The CDR3 has 18 amino acids.

This clonotype has a handful of counts. The J gene is TRBJ2-7, the V gene TRBV20-1, with 8 bases matching TRBD2. The germline V gene encodes CDR1 DFQATT and CDR2 SNEGSKA (reference sequence). The CDR3 covers 17 residues. J was trimmed by 1 base and V by 1 base; bases with no gene match: 12. The CDR3 sequence: CSARGSGGVSPSYEQYF. CDR3 bases: TGCAGTGCTAGAGGGTCGGGAGGGGTCTCTCCGTCCTACGAGCAGTACTTC.

This CDR3 is CASSGGGGDAYEQYF. The CDR3 DNA follows: TGCGCCAGCAGTGGAGGAGGGGGCGATGCCTACGAGCAGTACTTC. This chain joins TRBV5-1 and TRBJ2-7; D is perhaps TRBD1 (7 bases). Per germline, CDR1 SGHRS and CDR2 YFSETQ. The CDR3 sequence is 15 residues long. Trimming shortened V by 5 bases and J by 2 bases, and 17 bases separated the two germline ends.

This clonotype was recorded many times. This chain links TRBV10-3 with TRBJ1-1; D perhaps matches TRBD1 (5 bases). There are 16 residues in the CDR3. V shed 0 bases and J shed 0 bases, with 11 bases lying between them. Per the germline V gene, CDR1 is ENHRY and CDR2 is SYGVKD. The CDR3 bases are TGTGCCATCAGTGAGTCGGGACTCCTCATGAACACTGAAGCTTTCTTT. Its translation is CAISESGLLMNTEAFF.

This clonotype was counted many times. V is TRBV18 and J is TRBJ2-1, with D possibly being TRBD1 (5 bases). The CDR3 sequence is 16 residues long. The V gene lost 7 bases and the J gene lost 5 bases, with 21 bases spanning the gap. Germline values: CDR1 KGHSH, CDR2 LQKENI. The CDR3 protein is CASFRIRAGNHNEQFF. CDR3 in DNA: TGTGCCAGCTTCCGCATTCGGGCAGGGAACCACAATGAGCAGTTCTTC.

This clonotype was detected only a few times. This rearrangement joins TRBV30 to TRBJ2-3; maybe TRBD1 (5 bases). This CDR3 has 12 amino acids. Trimming removed 5 bases at V and 6 bases at J, with 12 bases between. Germline-derived CDR1 and CDR2 are GTSNPN and SVGIG (reference sequence). The CDR3 bases are TGTGCCTGGGGGGCCAGGACGGATACGCAGTATTTT. It is translated as CAWGARTDTQYF.

This clonotype was found many times. The chain recombines TRBV12-3 or TRBV12-4 with TRBJ1-6; D may be TRBD1 (6 bases). CDR3 length: 14 amino acids. Deletions cut 3 bases from V and 6 bases from J, with 9 bases between. The CDR3 DNA is TGTGCCAGCAGTTTGAACAGGGCTAATTCACCCCTCCACTTT. This gives the protein CASSLNRANSPLHF.

This clonotype occurred many times. J is TRBJ2-4 and V is TRBV20-1, with a weak D call TRBD1 (6 bases). This CDR3 has 14 amino acids. CDR1 is DFQATT, CDR2 SNEGSKA, per germline (reference sequence). V was trimmed by 5 bases and J by 1 base, leaving 12 bases between them. CDR3 loop: CSAPPDRAKNIQYF. CDR3 nucleotide sequence: TGCAGTGCTCCACCCGACAGGGCCAAAAACATTCAGTACTTC.

This clonotype was seen repeatedly, ten times or more. At one end, the junction sequence differs from germline, possibly due to a read error. The gene calls are TRBV12-3 or TRBV12-4 and TRBJ1-6; no firm D call. The CDR3 length is 16 residues. CDR3 nucleotide sequence: TGTGCCAGCGGTTTTTCAGCGGGCTCCTATAATTCACCCCTCCACTTT. Encoded protein: CASGFSAGSYNSPLHF.

This clonotype has a handful of counts. CDR3 amino acids: CASSLGTGGYGYTF. CDR3 coding DNA: TGTGCCAGCAGCTTAGGGACAGGGGGCTATGGCTACACCTTC. The chain links TRBV11-2 to TRBJ1-2; TRBD1 matches at 10 bases. CDR1 is SGHAT, CDR2 FQNNGV, per germline. The CDR3 is made up of 14 amino acids. Trimming cost V 1 base and J 4 bases; bases outside gene matches: 0. Complete variable domain (other parts from reference TRBV11-2 and TRBJ1-2): EAGVAQSPRYKIIEKRQSVAFWCNPISGHATLYWYQQILGQGPKLLIQFQNNGVVDDSQLPKDRFSAERLKGVDSTLKIQPAKLEDSAVYLCASSLGTGGYGYTFGSGTRLTVV.

This rearrangement joins TRBV20-1 to TRBJ2-1, with D perhaps TRBD1 or TRBD2 (6 bases each). The CDR3 sequence is 14 residues long. CDR1 and CDR2 from the germline V gene are DFQATT and SNEGSKA (reference sequence). The germline V and J ends were trimmed by 4 bases and 5 bases, with 15 bases remaining between them. CDR3 loop: CSAILGGNNNEQFF. The CDR3, as DNA: TGCAGTGCTATCTTAGGGGGGAATAACAATGAGCAGTTCTTC.

There are a few counts of this clonotype. The chain has TRBV5-1 and TRBJ1-1, with no clear D. The germline gives CDR1 SGHRS, CDR2 YFSETQ. V was clipped by 2 bases and J by 3 bases, with 32 bases between them. This CDR3 comprises 21 residues. CDR3 region: CASSLPDHRRGNVGLDTEAFF. CDR3 sequence (DNA): TGCGCCAGCAGCTTACCCGATCACCGGAGAGGGAATGTTGGTTTGGACACTGAAGCTTTCTTT.

This clonotype was picked up a small number of times. The gene calls are TRBV10-3 and TRBJ2-2, with 7 bases lining up with TRBD1. Germline V lookup: CDR1 ENHRY, CDR2 SYGVKD. With 4 bases clipped from V and 5 bases from J, the junction kept 4 bases outside the gene matches. This CDR3 comprises 14 residues. The CDR3 spells CAISGQQGTGELFF. The CDR3 bases are TGTGCCATCAGTGGACAACAGGGGACCGGGGAGCTGTTTTTT.

This clonotype was observed at least ten times. V gene TRBV12-3 or TRBV12-4 combines with J gene TRBJ1-5, with D unresolved. V lost 3 bases, J lost 3 bases, and 15 bases lay in between. This CDR3 comprises 16 residues. The CDR3: CASSLSSQAFNQPQHF. DNA of the CDR3: TGTGCCAGCAGTTTGTCGTCGCAGGCGTTCAATCAGCCCCAGCATTTT.

This clonotype was observed many times. The chain has TRBV6-5 and TRBJ2-5; D tentatively fits TRBD1 or TRBD2 (5 bases each). Trimming removed 4 bases at V and 2 bases at J, with 17 bases between. Germline V lookup: CDR1 MNHEY, CDR2 SVGAGI. There are 16 residues in the CDR3. The CDR3 coding sequence is TGTGCCAGCAGTTGGAGGTTGGGACGGCTACAAGAGACCCAGTACTTC. Its translation is CASSWRLGRLQETQYF.

This clonotype was recorded at least ten times. The chain uses TRBV12-3 or TRBV12-4 and TRBJ2-5; D perhaps matches TRBD2 (5 bases). CDR3 length: 13 residues. V was pared by 3 bases and J by 2 bases, with 7 bases between. The CDR3 loop is CASSFEGQETQYF. The CDR3 region has the DNA TGTGCCAGCAGTTTTGAGGGTCAAGAGACCCAGTACTTC.

The table lists this clonotype with many counts. This sequence joins TRBV28 and TRBJ1-3; D gene unclear. The CDR3 consists of 12 residues. Germline V gives CDR1 MDHEN, CDR2 SYDVKM. V was pared by 1 base and J by 4 bases, with 2 bases between. This chain's CDR3 is CASSLLGNTIYF. CDR3 nucleotides: TGTGCCAGCAGTTTATTGGGAAACACCATATATTTT.

This clonotype was seen only a few times. The chain links TRBV19 to TRBJ2-7, with unresolved D. The CDR3 totals 15 residues. The germline gives CDR1 LNHDA, CDR2 SQIVND (reference sequence). Trimming removed 3 bases at V and 0 bases at J, with 12 bases between. Here the CDR3 DNA reads TGTGCCAGTAGTATCGGTGGCAGCTTCTCCTACGAGCAGTACTTC. Translation: CASSIGGSFSYEQYF.

This clonotype occurred many times. CDR3 nucleotide sequence: TGTGCCAGCGGGTGGGGGGCCACAGATACGCAGTATTTT. Its protein is CASGWGATDTQYF. The J gene is TRBJ2-3, the V gene TRBV9; D might be TRBD1 or TRBD2, each matching 6 bases. Germline V lookup: CDR1 SGDLS, CDR2 YYNGEE. This CDR3 has 13 residues. The V and J ends lost 7 bases and 2 bases respectively, with 11 bases between them.

The table lists this clonotype with a few counts. The J gene is TRBJ1-2, the V gene TRBV18, with TRBD1 matching 7 bases. V was clipped by 5 bases and J by 4 bases; unmatched bases: 7. The CDR3 extends over 14 amino acids. In germline, CDR1 is KGHSH, CDR2 LQKENI. CDR3 coding DNA: TGTGCCAGCTCAAATCTGGGACAGATCTATGGCTACACCTTC. This sequence encodes CASSNLGQIYGYTF.

This clonotype was counted ten times or more. This chain connects TRBV20-1 to TRBJ2-7; 10 positions match TRBD2. Losses at the gene ends were 3 bases for V and 3 bases for J; bases not matched to a gene: 8. Germline CDR1 DFQATT, CDR2 SNEGSKA (reference sequence). The CDR3 is made up of 15 amino acids. CDR3 DNA: TGCAGTGCTAGCCCCCGGACTAGCGGAGACTACGAGCAGTACTTC. This encodes CSASPRTSGDYEQYF.

The table lists this clonotype with many counts. The genes are TRBV12-3 or TRBV12-4 and TRBJ2-7; D may be TRBD1 or TRBD2 (5 bases each). The V end lost 6 bases, the J end lost 6 bases, and 18 bases lay between the germline ends. This CDR3 contains 14 residues. CDR3 region: CASRPQGDLVEQYF. DNA of the CDR3: TGTGCCAGCAGACCTCAAGGGGACCTCGTCGAGCAGTACTTC.

This clonotype has just a few counts. V gene TRBV3-1 combines with J gene TRBJ2-5; D gene uncertain. Trimming pared 3 bases from V and 5 bases from J, leaving 10 bases between. The CDR3 is 13 amino acids. Germline values: CDR1 LGHDT, CDR2 YNNKEL (reference sequence). The CDR3 bases are TGTGCCAGCAGCCAGGGTTCAGATGAGACCCAGTACTTC. Translating gives CASSQGSDETQYF.

There are many counts of this clonotype. The rearrangement joins TRBV3-1 to TRBJ2-1, with TRBD2 matching over 7 bases. Germline V lookup: CDR1 LGHDT, CDR2 YNNKEL (reference sequence). V shed 3 bases, J shed 4 bases, and the junction held 3 bases outside the gene matches. This CDR3 is built from 14 residues. The CDR3 nucleotides read TGTGCCAGCAGCCATCCGGGGGGATACAATGAGCAGTTCTTC. Translated: CASSHPGGYNEQFF.

This clonotype was seen only a few times. V usage is TRBV7-2 and J usage is TRBJ1-1, with unresolved D. Deletions cut 1 base from V and 5 bases from J, with 11 bases between. Per germline, CDR1 SGHTA and CDR2 FQGNSA. CDR3 size: 14 residues. The CDR3 spells CASSLGARATEAFF. The CDR3 DNA follows: TGTGCCAGCAGCTTAGGAGCCCGGGCGACTGAAGCTTTCTTT.

This clonotype was found many times. The V gene is TRBV20-1, the J gene TRBJ2-1; TRBD2 agrees at 14 bases. J gave up 3 bases and V 6 bases, and 10 bases lay outside the gene matches. CDR1 and CDR2 from the germline V gene are DFQATT and SNEGSKA (reference sequence). The CDR3 loop spans 17 amino acids. DNA for the CDR3: TGCAGTGCCCTGGGACTAGCGGGAGCCCGACACTACAATGAGCAGTTCTTC. Translating it yields CSALGLAGARHYNEQFF.

CDR3 residues: CASRSLAGVPNEQFF. CDR3 DNA: TGTGCCAGCAGATCACTAGCGGGAGTTCCGAATGAGCAGTTCTTC. The rearrangement uses TRBV7-6 and TRBJ2-1, with 11 bases aligning to TRBD2. The CDR3 covers 15 residues. Germline-derived CDR1 and CDR2 are SGHVS and FNYEAQ. V was clipped by 6 bases and J by 7 bases; unmatched bases: 8.

This clonotype occurred many times. The chain joins TRBV9 to TRBJ2-1; the match to TRBD2 covers 9 bases. The CDR3 covers 17 residues. Germline values: CDR1 SGDLS, CDR2 YYNGEE. V was clipped by 3 bases and J by 2 bases; unmatched bases: 9. CDR3 bases: TGTGCCAGCAGCGCCGACATGAGGACTAGCGCCTACAATGAGCAGTTCTTC. This translates into CASSADMRTSAYNEQFF.